These T cell receptor beta chains were read from a single sample in a study of blood T cells in healthy people across ages. MiXCR, applied by TCRdb to the 5' RACE reads, yields one record per CDR3 protein. The repertoire holds 700,000 or so distinct CDR3 sequences, roughly 43% seen once, with about 32% in the top ten. Source material: blood. The source of these receptors is an elderly man in good health. The CDR3 runs from the conserved cysteine through the conserved F or W. The order of the fields is clone size, J gene, D gene, V gene, CDR3 protein, CDR3 DNA. The D gene is left open where the match is weak. The size field is filled for only some rows; it gives once, few, many or a size class.

-	TRBJ2-5	-	TRBV6-2/TRBV6-3	CVSSWGTGGAETQYF	TGTGTCAGCAGTTGGGGGACCGGGGGCGCCGAGACCCAGTACTTC
-	TRBJ2-5	-	TRBV7-7	CASSLGGQPSQETQYF	TGTGCTAGCAGCTTAGGGGGACAACCGTCCCAAGAGACCCAGTACTTC
-	TRBJ2-1	-	TRBV4-1	CASRLRSGDNNEQFF	TGCGCCAGCAGGCTAAGGAGCGGGGACAACAATGAGCAGTTCTTC
-	TRBJ1-5	-	TRBV30	CAWSRGLNQPQHF	TGTGCCTGGAGTAGAGGTCTGAATCAGCCCCAGCATTTT
few	TRBJ2-7	-	TRBV9	CASTVEPASEQYF	TGTGCCAGCACCGTGGAGCCAGCGTCCGAGCAGTACTTC
-	TRBJ1-2	-	TRBV5-1	CASSLDGATYGYAF	TGCGCCAGCAGCTTGGACGGGGCCACCTATGGCTACGCCTTC
-	TRBJ2-6	TRBD2	TRBV6-1	CASTGLAGVASGANVLTF	TGTGCCAGCACGGGCCTAGCGGGGGTGGCCTCTGGGGCCAACGTCCTGACTTTC
-	TRBJ2-5	TRBD1	TRBV7-2	CASSFRTGTGETQYF	TGTGCCAGCAGCTTCAGGACAGGGACGGGGGAGACCCAGTACTTC
-	TRBJ2-7	TRBD2	TRBV10-3	CAISELAAIYEQYF	TGTGCCATCAGTGAACTAGCGGCCATCTACGAGCAGTACTTC
-	TRBJ2-4	TRBD2	TRBV29-1	CSGRGLAGGGEQYF	TGCAGCGGGAGAGGGCTAGCGGGAGGTGGTGAGCAGTACTTC
-	TRBJ1-1	-	TRBV12-3/TRBV12-4	CTSRGRGPGDTEAFF	TGTACCAGCAGGGGACGCGGCCCAGGCGACACTGAAGCTTTCTTT
-	TRBJ2-3	-	TRBV3-1	CASSPELLRQGRDTQYF	TGTGCCAGCAGCCCGGAACTTCTTAGGCAGGGGAGAGATACGCAGTATTTT
-	TRBJ2-3	-	TRBV29-1	CSVEESTDAQYF	TGCAGCGTTGAGGAGTCCACAGATGCGCAGTATTTT
-	TRBJ1-4	-	TRBV3-1	CASSHSTPNEKLFF	TGTGCCAGCAGCCACTCGACACCAAATGAAAAACTGTTTTTT
-	TRBJ1-1	-	TRBV4-2	CASSQAGHKGTEAFF	TGTGCCAGCAGCCAAGCTGGGCACAAAGGGACTGAAGCTTTCTTT
once	TRBJ1-3	TRBD1	TRBV7-2	CASRRDRGPPLSGNTIYF	TGTGCCAGCAGGAGGGACAGGGGGCCTCCGCTCTCTGGAAACACCATATATTTT
few	TRBJ2-5	-	TRBV20-1	CSARDQERQETQYF	TGCAGTGCTAGAGATCAGGAGCGGCAAGAGACCCAGTACTTC
-	TRBJ2-2	TRBD2	TRBV5-5	CASSYTSGGATGELFF	TGTGCCAGCAGCTACACTAGCGGGGGGGCTACCGGGGAGCTGTTTTTT
-	TRBJ1-4	TRBD1	TRBV20-1	CSAPRGGAGEKLFF	TGCAGTGCCCCCAGGGGGGGCGCGGGTGAAAAACTGTTTTTT
-	TRBJ2-4	-	TRBV20-1	CSARGGPGDIQYF	TGCAGTGCTAGAGGGGGCCCCGGGGACATTCAGTACTTC
few	TRBJ2-5	-	TRBV20-1	CSATEARGIGETQYF	TGCAGTGCCACCGAAGCCAGGGGTATAGGAGAGACCCAGTACTTC
once	TRBJ1-1	-	TRBV7-2	CASSSAAANTEAFF	TGTGCCAGCAGCTCCGCGGCAGCGAACACTGAAGCTTTCTTT
-	TRBJ2-1	TRBD2	TRBV20-1	CSALQLAGGDEQFF	TGCAGTGCGCTTCAACTAGCGGGGGGAGATGAGCAGTTCTTC
few	TRBJ1-4	-	TRBV4-3	CASSPGLSATNEKLFF	TGCGCCAGCAGCCCGGGCCTTTCTGCAACTAATGAAAAACTGTTTTTT
-	TRBJ1-3	-	TRBV7-9	CASSIPGAGNTIYF	TGTGCCAGCAGTATACCGGGGGCTGGAAACACCATATATTTT
-	TRBJ1-3	-	TRBV5-5	CASSLPGPNTIYF	TGTGCCAGCAGCTTGCCAGGCCCAAACACCATATATTTT
many	TRBJ2-3	-	TRBV6-5	CASSYGSGQLRDTQYF	TGTGCCAGCAGTTATGGCTCCGGACAGCTTAGAGATACGCAGTATTTT
-	TRBJ1-5	-	TRBV5-1	CASSLEGRSNQPQHF	TGCGCCAGCAGCTTGGAGGGCCGTAGCAATCAGCCCCAGCATTTT
-	TRBJ2-3	TRBD1	TRBV6-6	CASSAGQGSNTQYF	TGTGCCAGCTCGGCCGGACAGGGATCGAATACGCAGTATTTT
-	TRBJ2-3	-	TRBV7-2	CASSGRGKGTDTQYF	TGTGCCAGCAGCGGTCGGGGTAAGGGCACAGATACGCAGTATTTT
-	TRBJ2-7	-	TRBV11-1	CASSLGQTSYNEQYF	TGTGCCAGCAGCTTGGGGCAGACCTCCTACAATGAGCAGTACTTC
-	TRBJ1-5	TRBD1	TRBV5-6	CASSYRDRDRQAQHF	TGTGCCAGCAGCTACCGGGACAGGGACCGCCAGGCCCAGCATTTT
-	TRBJ2-1	TRBD1	TRBV5-1	CASSFRDRVFREQFF	TGCGCCAGCAGCTTCCGGGACAGAGTCTTTAGGGAGCAGTTCTTC
-	TRBJ2-3	-	TRBV7-2	CASSLARWLADRTDTQYF	TGTGCCAGCAGCTTAGCTCGGTGGCTAGCGGACAGGACAGATACGCAGTATTTT
-	TRBJ2-1	-	TRBV11-3	CASSLDGIPSNEQFF	TGTGCCAGCAGCTTGGACGGGATCCCTAGCAATGAGCAGTTCTTC
-	TRBJ1-5	-	TRBV27	CASSLLQGAGQPQHF	TGTGCCAGCAGTTTACTTCAGGGAGCGGGGCAGCCCCAGCATTTT
-	TRBJ1-4	-	TRBV5-5	CASSMAGPDEKLFF	TGTGCCAGCAGCATGGCGGGACCGGATGAAAAACTGTTTTTT